Included here is one TCR beta chain sequence, with context. These data are taken from a study of Ad26.COV2.S vaccination and SARS-CoV-2 variants. Profiling relied on immunoSEQ multiplex PCR, and the TCRdb table lists in-frame clones only, not all of them. The sample holds 250,000 to 300,000 clones; more than 75% are singletons and the top ten take around 3.5%. The germline CDR1 and CDR2 sequences are SGHRS and YFSETQ. Unmatched junction bases numbered 12, after V lost 4 bases and J lost 3 bases. The CDR3 is 17 amino acids. Treatment here: about 20 received Ad26.COV2.S at low or high dose, single or two shots; about 5 received placebo; per-sample allocation not given. Vaccine and placebo recipients were sampled on day 63 after the first injection.

The genes are TRBV5-1 and TRBJ2-7, with 11 bases matching TRBD2. Sample: peripheral blood, taken in a trial of Ad26.COV2.S vaccine versus placebo. The TCR comes from a person between 18 and 59 years old who received the Ad26.COV2.S COVID-19 vaccine or a placebo. CDR3 DNA sequence: TGCGCCAGCAGCCCCAACTCTTTAGCGGGAGGGAACTACGAGCAGTACTTC. Amino acids: CASSPNSLAGGNYEQYF.